The clone carrying this T cell receptor (beta chain) has only a few counts. Antigen specificity is unknown. The data were taken from a study of post-analysis software for immune sequencing data. General study findings and limits: Same-batch preparations were strongly co-clustered by F measure. Relative to controls, patients had 4 or 5 TRBV segments at higher frequency, with TRBV5-6, TRBV5-1 and TRBV20-1 among these.

This CDR3 spans 15 amino acids. Looked up from germline, CDR1 is MGHRA and CDR2 is YSYEKL. V was pared by 1 base and J by 4 bases, with 5 bases of the junction left unmatched. cDNA libraries for TCR beta contained unique molecular identifiers. TCRdb recomputed calls from the PCR reads with MiXCR, one row per CDR3 protein. The sample has 400,000 to 500,000 distinct CDR3 sequences, less than 40% seen once. V gene TRBV4-1 combines with J gene TRBJ2-7, with TRBD1 matching over 9 bases. This TCR was sampled from a girl under 10 years old with multiple sclerosis. Sample: blood. The CDR3 spells CASSQVWDRVYEQYF. CDR3 in DNA: TGCGCCAGCAGCCAAGTTTGGGACAGGGTTTACGAGCAGTACTTC.